This T cell receptor beta chain was documented in a study of neurological immune-mediated disorders. This clonotype was counted ten times or more. Its antigen remains unidentified. Germline CDR1 and CDR2: SGHRS and YFSETQ. V lost 5 bases, J lost 3 bases, and 17 bases lay in between. The CDR3 totals 15 residues. Study observations and caveats: CDR3 amino acid sequences found in expanded clones were never shared across subjects, suggesting private repertoires in all groups.

The method for making cDNA was 5'RACE, and it used 10-nucleotide random UMIs. The authors obtained over 180 million TCR-beta sequences from 15-18 subjects per sequencing run. TCRdb used MiXCR to reprocess the 5' RACE reads, holding one entry per CDR3 protein. The table shows under 85,000 distinct CDR3 sequences, with approximately 14% occurring only once. The TCR originated in a woman aged 45-60 years in good health. This chain links TRBV5-1 with TRBJ1-1, with no clear D. Input material: PBMCs. The CDR3 nucleotides read TGCGCCAGCAGTCCAATGGACCGGATTTACACTGAAGCTTTCTTT. Amino acids: CASSPMDRIYTEAFF.